This T cell receptor beta chain was identified in a study of human T cells and chemical hapten exposure. Study results and caveats: Positively correlated with patch test score were the counts of PT1 expanded TCRs. Compared to controls, expanded TCRs made significantly more large clusters of similar CDR3s.

As to this clonotype: Antigen specificity is unknown.

Time point reported: patch test 2, 6 weeks after DPC sensitization. This sample's treatment: therapeutic diphenylcyclopropenone sensitization with weekly scalp DPC. Patch tests were applied only after blood draws. Using its own MiXCR run on the RACE reads, TCRdb lists one record per CDR3 protein. The sample shows 73,000 or so distinct CDR3 sequences, over 6.5% of them seen only once. This CDR3 spans 14 amino acids. Germline V gene lookup returns CDR1 SGHNT and CDR2 YYREEE (reference sequence). Trimming took 4 bases from V and 6 from J; bases not matched to a gene: 5. Sample: whole blood, taken in connection with sensitization to the hapten diphenylcyclopropenone (DPC). The chain carries TRBV5-4 and TRBJ2-5, with 11 bases fitting TRBD1. This sequence was found in a woman between 50 and 59 years old with alopecia areata. Some clones in this sample may be carry-over from other donors' samples. The CDR3: CASSPGQGGKTQYF. CDR3 coding DNA: TGTGCCAGCAGCCCGGGACAGGGGGGGAAGACCCAGTACTTC.